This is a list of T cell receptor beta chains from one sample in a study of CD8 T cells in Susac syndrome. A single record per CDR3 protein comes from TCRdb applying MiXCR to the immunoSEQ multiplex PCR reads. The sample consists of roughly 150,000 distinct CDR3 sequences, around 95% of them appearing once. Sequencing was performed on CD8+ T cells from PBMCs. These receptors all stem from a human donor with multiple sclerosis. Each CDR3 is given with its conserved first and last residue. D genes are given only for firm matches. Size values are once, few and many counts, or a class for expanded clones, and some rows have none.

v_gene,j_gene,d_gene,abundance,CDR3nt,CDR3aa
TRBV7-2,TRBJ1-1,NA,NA,TGTGCCAGCACCCTAATCCACGGCGCCACCACCGAGGCTTTCTTT,CASTLIHGATTEAFF
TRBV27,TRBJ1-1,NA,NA,TGTGCCAGCAGTTTGGTAGGTTGGGGCTCAAGGATGAACACTGAAGCTTTCTTT,CASSLVGWGSRMNTEAFF
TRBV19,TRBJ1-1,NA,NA,TGTGCCAGTAGACGTAAGAACACTGAAGCTTTCTTT,CASRRKNTEAFF
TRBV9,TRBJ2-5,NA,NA,TGTGCCAGCAGCGCCGCCAACCCGGGGGATTTCGGGGAGACCCAGTACTTC,CASSAANPGDFGETQYF
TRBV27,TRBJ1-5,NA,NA,TGTGCCAGCAGTTCGACGTCCGAGGGGCCCCAGCATTTT,CASSSTSEGPQHF
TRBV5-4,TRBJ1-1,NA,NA,TGTGCCAGCAGCTTACCTGCGGGCACTGAAGCTTTCTTT,CASSLPAGTEAFF
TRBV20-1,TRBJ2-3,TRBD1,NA,TGCAGTGCTAGAGATTCGGACAGGGACAGCACAGATACGCAGTATTTT,CSARDSDRDSTDTQYF
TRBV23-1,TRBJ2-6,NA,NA,TGCGCCAGCAGTCAGAATATCGAGGGAGGGGCCAACGTCCTGACTTTC,CASSQNIEGGANVLTF
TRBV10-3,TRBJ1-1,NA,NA,TGTGCCATCCTAGGGGAGTCAGGGGATGAAGCTTTCTTT,CAILGESGDEAFF
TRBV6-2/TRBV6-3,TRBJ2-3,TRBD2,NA,TGTGCCAGCAGTTATCTAAGCGGGGAGACAGATACGCAGTATTTT,CASSYLSGETDTQYF
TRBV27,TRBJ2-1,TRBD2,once,TGTGCCAGCAGTCCGCAGACTAGCGGGGCCGAAAACAATGAGCAGTTCTTC,CASSPQTSGAENNEQFF
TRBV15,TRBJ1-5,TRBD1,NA,TGTGCCACCAGTCGACAGGGGGCAAGCAATCAGCCCCAGCATTTT,CATSRQGASNQPQHF
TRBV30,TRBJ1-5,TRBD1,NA,TGTGCCTGGAGTTACGGGACAGGTAATTTTCAGCCCCAGCATTTT,CAWSYGTGNFQPQHF
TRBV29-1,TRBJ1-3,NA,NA,TGCAGCGTTTGGGGGTCTGGAAACACCATATATTTT,CSVWGSGNTIYF
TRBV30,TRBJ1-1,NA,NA,TGTGCCTGGAGTGATCTCGATCTCATCATGAACACTGAAGCTTTCTTT,CAWSDLDLIMNTEAFF
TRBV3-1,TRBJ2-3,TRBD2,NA,TGTGCCAGCAGCCAAGATCGGAGCGGGGTGAGCACAGATACGCAGTATTTT,CASSQDRSGVSTDTQYF
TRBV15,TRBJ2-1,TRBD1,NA,TGTGCCACCAGCAGCGACCGGGACAGACTCTACAATGAGCAGTTCTTC,CATSSDRDRLYNEQFF
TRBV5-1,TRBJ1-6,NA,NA,TGCGCCAGCAGCATGCGACGGGATAATTCACCCCTCCACTTT,CASSMRRDNSPLHF
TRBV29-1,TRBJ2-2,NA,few,TGCAGCGTTGCCGGGGGCACCGGGGAGCTGTTTTTT,CSVAGGTGELFF
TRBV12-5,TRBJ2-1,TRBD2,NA,TGTGCTAGTGGTTTAACTAGCGGGGGGGCAATTGAGCAGTTCTTC,CASGLTSGGAIEQFF
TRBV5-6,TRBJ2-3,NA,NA,TGTGCCAGCAGTCGTGCGGACGATACGCAGTATTTT,CASSRADDTQYF
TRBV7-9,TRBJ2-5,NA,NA,TGTGCCAGCAGCTTAAAGAGGGTCTCCCAAGAGACCCAGTACTTC,CASSLKRVSQETQYF
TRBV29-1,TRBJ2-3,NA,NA,TGCAGCGTCGTCTCAGTGGGGGAGGGGGTAGATACGCAGTATTTT,CSVVSVGEGVDTQYF
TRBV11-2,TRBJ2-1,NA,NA,TGTGCCAGCAGCTTAGTTGAGGGGCCCTCCTACAATGAGCAGTTCTTC,CASSLVEGPSYNEQFF
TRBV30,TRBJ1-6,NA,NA,TGTGCCTGGAGTCCTAATCTGGATAATTCACCCCTCCACTTT,CAWSPNLDNSPLHF
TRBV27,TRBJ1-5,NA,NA,TGTGCCAGCAGTTTCGGGCCGGCCAATCAGCCCCAGCATTTT,CASSFGPANQPQHF
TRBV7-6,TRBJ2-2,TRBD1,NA,TGTGCCAGCAGCCCAGGACAGGGATACACCGGGGAGCTGTTTTTT,CASSPGQGYTGELFF
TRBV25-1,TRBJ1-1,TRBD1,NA,TGTGCCAGCACCAACAGGGGGATCGCTGAAGCTTTCTTT,CASTNRGIAEAFF
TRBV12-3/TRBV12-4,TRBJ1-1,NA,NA,TGTGCCAGCAGAACGGATCCTGGAGGGAACACTGAAGCTTTCTTT,CASRTDPGGNTEAFF
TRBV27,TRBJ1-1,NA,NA,TGTGCCAGCAGTTTTCAGAGGCAGGGGACTGAAGCTTTCTTT,CASSFQRQGTEAFF
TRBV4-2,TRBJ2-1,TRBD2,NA,TGTGCCAGCAGATATTTCACTAGCGGGGGCTACAATGAGCAGTTCTTC,CASRYFTSGGYNEQFF
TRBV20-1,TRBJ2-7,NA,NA,TGCAGTGCTAGAGCTCGGGACCCTGGCACCTACGAGCAGTACTTC,CSARARDPGTYEQYF
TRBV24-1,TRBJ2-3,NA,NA,TGTGCCACCAGTGATTTGAGATATACGCAGTATTTT,CATSDLRYTQYF
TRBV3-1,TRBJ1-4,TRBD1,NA,TGTGCCAGCAGCCCGCCGGGACAGGGAGGCGAAAAACTGTTTTTT,CASSPPGQGGEKLFF
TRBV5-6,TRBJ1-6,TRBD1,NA,TGTGCCAGCAGCGCCGGGACAGGGGGTTCACCCCTCCACTTT,CASSAGTGGSPLHF
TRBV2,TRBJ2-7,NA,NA,TGTGCCAGCACGCCCCGGCACCTCAACGAGCAGTACTTC,CASTPRHLNEQYF
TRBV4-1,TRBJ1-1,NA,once,TGCGCCAGCAGCCAAGCCCTCAAGGGAACTGAAGCTTTCTTT,CASSQALKGTEAFF
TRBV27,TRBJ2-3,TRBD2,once,TGTGCCAGCAGTCCCCTTCAAGCGGGGTACACAGATACGCAGTATTTT,CASSPLQAGYTDTQYF
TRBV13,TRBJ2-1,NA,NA,TGTGCCAGCAGCGCAGAGGGGCTCTCCTACAATGAGCAGTTCTTC,CASSAEGLSYNEQFF
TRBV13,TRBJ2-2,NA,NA,TGTGCCAGTGGGGGTTTAACCCAGAACACCGGGGAGCTGTTTTTT,CASGGLTQNTGELFF
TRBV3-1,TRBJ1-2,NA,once,TGTGCCAGCAGCCCCTTCCGGGGGTACTATGGCTACACCTTC,CASSPFRGYYGYTF
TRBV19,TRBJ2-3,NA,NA,TGTGCCAGTAGTAGTGGGAGCACAGATACGCAGTATTTT,CASSSGSTDTQYF
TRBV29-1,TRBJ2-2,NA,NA,TGCAGCGTTGTGTTTTGGACCGGGGAGCTGTTTTTT,CSVVFWTGELFF
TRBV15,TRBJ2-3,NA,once,TGTGCCACCAGCAGAGGGGACCCCACAGATACGCAGTATTTT,CATSRGDPTDTQYF
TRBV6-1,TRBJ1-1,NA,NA,TGTGCCAGCAGCCCTCTGGGGTTGACCGAACGAGGCACTGAAGCTTTCTTT,CASSPLGLTERGTEAFF
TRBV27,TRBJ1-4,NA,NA,TGTGCCAGCAGTTCTGGCTCCCTCGTCTGGAAACTGTTTTTT,CASSSGSLVWKLFF
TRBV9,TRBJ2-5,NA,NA,TGTGCCAGCAGCGGGAATGGGGAGACCCAGTACTTC,CASSGNGETQYF
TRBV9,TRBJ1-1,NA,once,TGTGCCAGCAGCGTCGAGTCCGGTAGAGACACTGAAGCTTTCTTT,CASSVESGRDTEAFF
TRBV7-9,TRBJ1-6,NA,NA,TGTGCCAGCAGCTTTGTGGCGGGTCGGTCACCCCTCCACTTT,CASSFVAGRSPLHF
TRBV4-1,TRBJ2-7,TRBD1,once,TGCGCCAGCAGCCAAGGGGGACAGGGGACCTCCCCCGAGCAGTACTTC,CASSQGGQGTSPEQYF
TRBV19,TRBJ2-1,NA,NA,TGTGCCAGTAGTATGGGCCTCAGGGCGGTGGGCAATGAGCAGTTCTTC,CASSMGLRAVGNEQFF
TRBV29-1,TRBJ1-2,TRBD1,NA,TGCAGCGCCTGGACAGGGCAAGGCTACACCTTC,CSAWTGQGYTF
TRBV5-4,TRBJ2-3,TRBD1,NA,TGTGCCAGCAGCTTGGACAGGGGGCTGGCAGATACGCAGTATTTT,CASSLDRGLADTQYF
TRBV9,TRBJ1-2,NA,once,TGTGCCAGCAGCCAACACCTGTCCGCTTCCTATGGCTACACCTTC,CASSQHLSASYGYTF
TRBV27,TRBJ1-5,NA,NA,TGTGCCAGCAGCGAACAGGGTTTTCAGCCCCAGCATTTT,CASSEQGFQPQHF
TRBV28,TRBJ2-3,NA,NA,TGTGCCAGCAGCCCGTATACCCGTGGCACTAGAAGGCTAATGTATTTT,CASSPYTRGTRRLMYF
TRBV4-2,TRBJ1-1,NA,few,TGTGCCAGCAGCCAAGATTTGAACACTGAAGCTTTCTTT,CASSQDLNTEAFF
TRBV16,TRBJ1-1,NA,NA,TGTGCCAGCAGCCAATCAAAAGTTAACACTGAAGCTTTCTTT,CASSQSKVNTEAFF
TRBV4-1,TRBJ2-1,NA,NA,TGCGCCAGCAGCCAAGGGGACGCGTCGAATGAGCAGTTCTTC,CASSQGDASNEQFF
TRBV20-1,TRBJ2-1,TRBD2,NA,TGCAGTGCTCCACCGGGGCTAGCGGGGGGGATCTACAATGAGCAGTTCTTC,CSAPPGLAGGIYNEQFF